These 20 T cell receptor beta chains originate from one sample sequenced in a study of T cell responses to AZD1222 COVID-19 vaccine. Clones were read by immunoSEQ multiplex PCR, and TCRdb kept only the in-frame ones, dropping some. This sample has some 140,000 clones, with around 89% found just once. This specimen consisted of peripheral blood, obtained on day 0 of AZD1222 vaccination. Receptor source: an adult in good health.

The chain combines TRBV7-2 with TRBJ2-5, with TRBD2 identical over 11 bases. The germline V gene has CDR1 SGHTA and CDR2 FQGNSA. There are 17 residues in the CDR3. The trim removed 2 bases at V and 1 base at J, leaving 6 bases unmatched. CDR3 in amino acids: CASSLFLAGGSQETQYF. DNA of the CDR3: TGTGCCAGCAGCTTATTCCTAGCGGGGGGTTCCCAAGAGACCCAGTACTTC.

This chain connects TRBV5-6 to TRBJ2-3, with 9 bases lining up with TRBD2. Unmatched junction bases numbered 8, after V lost 2 bases and J lost 7 bases. The length of the CDR3 is 15 residues. Germline lookup yields CDR1 SGHDT and CDR2 YYEEEE. The CDR3 DNA follows: TGTGCCAGCAGCTTATTAGCGGGGGACAGATATACGCAGTATTTT. This codes for CASSLLAGDRYTQYF.

V gene TRBV6-2 or TRBV6-3 combines with J gene TRBJ1-2, with D hard to call. Per the germline V gene, CDR1 is MNHEY and CDR2 is SVGEGT. Deletions cut 2 bases from V and 8 bases from J, with 9 bases between. The CDR3 runs to 12 residues. The CDR3: CASSYPQGGYTF. CDR3 coding DNA: TGTGCCAGCAGTTACCCCCAAGGAGGCTACACCTTC.

The gene calls are TRBV4-2 and TRBJ2-3; a weak D match, TRBD2 (6 bases). The V end was cut by 0 bases, the J end by 8 bases, with 15 bases between. This CDR3 comprises 15 residues. Germline values: CDR1 LGHNA, CDR2 YNFKEQ. The chain's CDR3 is CASSQEWDSTATQYF. The CDR3 nucleotides read TGTGCCAGCAGCCAAGAATGGGACTCGACTGCTACGCAGTATTTT.

The V gene is TRBV2, the J gene TRBJ1-4, with 7 bases identical to TRBD1. The CDR3 has 15 amino acids. Looked up from germline, CDR1 is SNHLY and CDR2 is FYNNEI. J was trimmed by 3 bases and V by 7 bases; bases with no gene match: 8. The CDR3 DNA reads TGTGCCAGCATAAGACAGGGCTTGTCTAATGAAAAACTGTTTTTT. Translated, it gives CASIRQGLSNEKLFF.

The chain links TRBV18 to TRBJ2-7, with 7 bases that match TRBD2. Germline lookup yields CDR1 KGHSH and CDR2 LQKENI. J lost 2 bases, V lost 3 bases, and 4 bases had no gene match. This CDR3 region has 14 residues. The CDR3 is CASSPPGLTYEQYF. The CDR3 DNA is TGTGCCAGCTCACCCCCGGGACTAACCTACGAGCAGTACTTC.

This clone was counted ten times or more. The chain uses TRBV7-9 and TRBJ2-7; D is unresolved. The V and J ends lost 3 bases and 0 bases respectively, with 0 bases between them. CDR3 length equals 11 residues. Germline V gives CDR1 SEHNR, CDR2 FQNEAQ (reference sequence). Written as DNA, the CDR3 is TGTGCCAGCAGCTTCTCCTACGAGCAGTACTTC. Translation gives CASSFSYEQYF.

V and J are TRBV9 and TRBJ2-5, with 7 bases identical to TRBD2. The CDR3 length is 14 residues. Germline assignment: CDR1 SGDLS and CDR2 YYNGEE. V gave up 0 bases and J gave up 2 bases; unmatched junction bases: 1. CDR3 nucleotides: TGTGCCAGCAGCGTAGGGGGACTACAAGAGACCCAGTACTTC. Protein: CASSVGGLQETQYF.

The CDR3: CASSEAGYGQPQHF. CDR3 DNA sequence: TGTGCCAGCAGTGAAGCAGGGTATGGCCAGCCCCAGCATTTT. V is TRBV6-1 and J is TRBJ1-5, with D uncertain. This CDR3 is 14 amino acids long. Germline V gene sequence: CDR1 MNHNS, CDR2 SASEGT. V lost 0 bases, J lost 7 bases, and 10 bases lay in between.

The gene calls are TRBV5-6 and TRBJ1-6; 9 bases map to TRBD1. The CDR3 has 17 residues. In germline, CDR1 is SGHDT, CDR2 YYEEEE. With 3 bases clipped from V and 7 bases from J, the junction kept 11 bases outside the gene matches. Here the CDR3 reads CASSSDRGALGNSPLHF. The CDR3 region has the DNA TGTGCCAGCAGCTCCGACAGGGGGGCCCTCGGGAATTCACCCCTCCACTTT.

The genes are TRBV2 and TRBJ2-7; TRBD1 aligns across 8 bases. CDR3 length equals 13 residues. The V gene end was trimmed by 9 bases and the J gene end by 0 bases; junction bases not matched to a gene: 4. Germline values: CDR1 SNHLY, CDR2 FYNNEI. The CDR3 sequence: CARQTGDSYEQYF. For the CDR3, the DNA is TGTGCCAGGCAGACAGGGGACTCCTACGAGCAGTACTTC.

V usage is TRBV5-4 and J usage is TRBJ2-7; D gene ambiguous. The CDR3 runs to 14 residues. Trimming pared 6 bases from V and 0 bases from J, leaving 13 bases between. Germline-derived CDR1 and CDR2 are SGHNT and YYREEE (reference sequence). The CDR3 sequence is CASTDRAASYEQYF. The CDR3, as DNA: TGTGCCAGCACCGACCGGGCAGCCTCCTACGAGCAGTACTTC. The full variable domain, with the rest looked up from reference TRBV5-4 and TRBJ2-7, is ETGVTQSPTHLIKTRGQQVTLRCSSQSGHNTVSWYQQALGQGPQFIFQYYREEENGRGNFPPRFSGLQFPNYSSELNVNALELDDSALYLCASTDRAASYEQYFGPGTRLTVT.

This chain connects TRBV4-3 to TRBJ1-2; D is undetermined. V dropped 0 bases and J dropped 0 bases, with 11 bases sitting between them. Germline CDR1 is LGHNA and CDR2 is YSLEER. This CDR3 has 16 residues. The CDR3: CASSQDLGPANYGYTF. The CDR3 DNA sequence: TGCGCCAGCAGCCAAGATCTCGGACCGGCTAACTATGGCTACACCTTC.

This clone was counted between two and nine times. The chain is built from TRBV7-9 and TRBJ2-4; TRBD2 is a possible D gene (7 bases). The CDR3 has 15 amino acids. The germline V gene encodes CDR1 SEHNR and CDR2 FQNEAQ (reference sequence). Trimming stripped 5 bases from V and 4 bases from J, with 15 bases between. The CDR3 region has the DNA TGTGCCAGCAGCCCCCGGGGAGGGGGTAAAAACATTCAGTACTTC. Translated, it gives CASSPRGGGKNIQYF.

The rearrangement joins TRBV19 to TRBJ2-3, with 9 bases lining up with TRBD1. J gave up 1 base and V 5 bases, and 4 bases lay outside the gene matches. Looked up from germline, CDR1 is LNHDA and CDR2 is SQIVND (reference sequence). The CDR3 runs 15 residues. CDR3 sequence reads: CASSLRTGGTDTQYF. CDR3 bases: TGTGCCAGTAGTCTACGGACAGGGGGCACAGATACGCAGTATTTT. Complete variable domain (other parts from reference TRBV19 and TRBJ2-3): DGGITQSPKYLFRKEGQNVTLSCEQNLNHDAMYWYRQDPGQGLRLIYYSQIVNDFQKGDIAEGYSVSREKKESFPLTVTSAQKNPTAFYLCASSLRTGGTDTQYFGPGTRLTVL.

The rearrangement joins TRBV9 to TRBJ2-1; possibly TRBD1 for D (6 bases). The CDR3 runs 15 residues. Germline CDR1 and CDR2: SGDLS and YYNGEE. V was pared by 3 bases and J by 8 bases, with 18 bases between. This CDR3 reads CASSDGDTQYDEQFF. The CDR3 DNA follows: TGTGCCAGCAGCGACGGGGACACCCAGTACGATGAGCAGTTCTTC.

This clone was seen a single time. The gene calls are TRBV15 and TRBJ1-2; D gene ambiguous. Between the trimmed V and J ends, which lost 2 bases and 0 bases, there was a span of 7 bases. Germline assignment: CDR1 LNHNV and CDR2 YYDKDF (reference sequence). The CDR3 consists of 14 residues. The CDR3 bases are TGTGCCACCAGCAGAAACACACCTAACTATGGCTACACCTTC. It translates to CATSRNTPNYGYTF. Based on the CDR3 plus reference TRBV15 and TRBJ1-2, the full variable domain is DAMVIQNPRYQVTQFGKPVTLSCSQTLNHNVMYWYQQKSSQAPKLLFHYYDKDFNNEADTPDNFQSRRPNTSFCFLDIRSPGLGDTAMYLCATSRNTPNYGYTFGSGTRLTVV.

CDR3 DNA: TGTGCCAGCAGCTTGCAGGGGACAAGGCCCTTAGCTTTCTTT. Translating gives CASSLQGTRPLAFF. V is TRBV7-2 and J is TRBJ1-1, with a possible D match to TRBD1 (6 bases). The germline gives CDR1 SGHTA, CDR2 FQGNSA. Trimming took 3 bases from V and 10 from J, leaving 18 bases between them. The CDR3 has 14 amino acids.

The gene calls are TRBV7-2 and TRBJ2-3; 8 bases align to TRBD1. The ends lost 3 bases at V and 5 bases at J; junction bases unmatched: 1. In germline, CDR1 is SGHTA, CDR2 FQGNSA. The CDR3 covers 13 residues. The CDR3 nucleotides read TGTGCCAGCAGCTTCAGGGGGCAAGATACGCAGTATTTT. As protein: CASSFRGQDTQYF.

V is TRBV7-2 and J is TRBJ2-7; D is uncertain. The germline V gene has CDR1 SGHTA and CDR2 FQGNSA. V lost 5 bases and J lost 3, with 17 bases in between. There are 15 residues in the CDR3. CDR3 sequence reads: CASSVDNNYYYEQYF. CDR3 DNA sequence: TGTGCCAGCAGCGTCGACAACAATTACTACTACGAGCAGTACTTC.